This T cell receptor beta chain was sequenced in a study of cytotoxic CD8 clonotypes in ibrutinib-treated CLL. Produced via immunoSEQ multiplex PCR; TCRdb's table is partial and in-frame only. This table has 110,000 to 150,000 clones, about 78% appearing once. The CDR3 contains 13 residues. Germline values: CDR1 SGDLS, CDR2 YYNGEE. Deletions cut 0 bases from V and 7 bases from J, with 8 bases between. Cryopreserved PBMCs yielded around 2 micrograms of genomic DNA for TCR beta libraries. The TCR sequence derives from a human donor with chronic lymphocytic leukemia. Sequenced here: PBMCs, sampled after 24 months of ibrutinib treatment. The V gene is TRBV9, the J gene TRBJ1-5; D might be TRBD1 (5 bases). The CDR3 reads CASSVGEGQPQHF. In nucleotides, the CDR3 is TGTGCCAGCAGCGTAGGGGAGGGGCAGCCCCAGCATTTT.